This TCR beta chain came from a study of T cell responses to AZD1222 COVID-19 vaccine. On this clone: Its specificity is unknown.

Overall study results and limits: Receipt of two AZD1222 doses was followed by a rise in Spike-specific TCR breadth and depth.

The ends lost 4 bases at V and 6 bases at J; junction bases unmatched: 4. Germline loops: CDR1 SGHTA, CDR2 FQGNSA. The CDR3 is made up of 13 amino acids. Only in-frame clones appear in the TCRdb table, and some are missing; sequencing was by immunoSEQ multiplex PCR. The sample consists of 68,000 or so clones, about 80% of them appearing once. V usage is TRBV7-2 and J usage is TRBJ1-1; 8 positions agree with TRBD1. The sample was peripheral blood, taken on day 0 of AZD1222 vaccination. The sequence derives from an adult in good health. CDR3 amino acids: CASSSDRAAEAFF. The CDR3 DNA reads TGTGCCAGCAGCTCGGACAGGGCCGCTGAAGCTTTCTTT.